This entry lists 22 T cell receptor beta chains sequenced from one sample in a study of OX40 agonist ivuxolimab in advanced cancers. The data were produced by immunoSEQ multiplex PCR, yet TCRdb's version contains in-frame clones alone and is incomplete. Of about 68,000 clones listed, roughly 84% are singletons. Sequenced here: CD4+ or CD8+ T cells sorted from blood, sampled in a trial of the OX40 agonist ivuxolimab. These receptors were collected from an adult with an advanced solid tumor such as melanoma, head and neck, liver or kidney cancer.

This clone came up once. The chain carries TRBV10-2 and TRBJ2-3; 7 nucleotides line up with TRBD2. CDR1 is WSHSY, CDR2 SAAADI, per germline. The CDR3 is 12 residues long. Germline trimming cut 6 bases from V and 3 bases from J; bases unmatched to any gene: 0. CDR3 amino acids: CASRGGTDTQYF. CDR3 sequence (DNA): TGCGCCAGCAGGGGGGGGACAGATACGCAGTATTTT.

The V gene is TRBV6-1, the J gene TRBJ2-3, with D possibly matching TRBD1 (6 bases). The germline V gene has CDR1 MNHNS and CDR2 SASEGT. V lost 2 bases, J lost 12 bases, and 15 bases lay in between. This CDR3 region has 13 residues. The CDR3 sequence is CASSELSTGPQYF. For the CDR3, the DNA is TGTGCCAGCAGTGAACTCAGTACAGGGCCCCAGTATTTT.

The V gene is TRBV15, the J gene TRBJ2-3, with 10 bases lining up with TRBD1. The CDR3 is made up of 17 amino acids. The trim removed 6 bases at V and 6 bases at J, leaving 15 bases unmatched. Germline CDR1 LNHNV, CDR2 YYDKDF (reference sequence). CDR3 residues: CATRGTGVARSPDTQYF. CDR3 sequence (DNA): TGTGCCACCAGAGGGACAGGGGTGGCTAGAAGCCCCGATACGCAGTATTTT.

V gene TRBV4-1 combines with J gene TRBJ2-7, with D uncertain. CDR1 MGHRA and CDR2 YSYEKL come from the germline V gene. The CDR3 covers 14 residues. V was cut by 0 bases and J by 7 bases, with 13 bases left in between. The DNA for the CDR3 is TGCGCCAGCAGCCAAGATGCAAGTTTTGGGGAGCAGTACTTC. This codes for CASSQDASFGEQYF.

J is TRBJ2-7 and V is TRBV30, with 7 bases identical to TRBD1. Germline V gene lookup returns CDR1 GTSNPN and CDR2 SVGIG (reference sequence). The CDR3 totals 15 residues. Germline trimming cut 0 bases from V and 7 bases from J; bases unmatched to any gene: 12. CDR3 sequence reads: CAWSVLRGRSLEQYF. DNA for the CDR3: TGTGCCTGGAGTGTACTTAGGGGGCGCTCTTTGGAGCAGTACTTC.

V is TRBV4-2 and J is TRBJ2-2; D unclear. Germline CDR1 reads LGHNA; CDR2 reads YNFKEQ. CDR3 size: 15 residues. V lost 1 base and J 7 bases, leaving 13 bases between the germline ends. The DNA of the CDR3 is TGTGCCAGCAGCCAAGTATCCGAGGAAAGCGGGGAGCTGTTTTTT. Amino acid sequence: CASSQVSEESGELFF.

The genes are TRBV9 and TRBJ2-7; 13 bases match TRBD2. Germline V gene data show CDR1 as SGDLS and CDR2 as YYNGEE. The J segment lost 11 bases and the V segment lost 4 bases, leaving 18 bases of the junction unmatched. CDR3 size: 17 residues. CDR3 loop: CASSRSGAPGLAGIKYF. The CDR3 DNA follows: TGTGCCAGCAGCAGGAGTGGGGCCCCGGGACTAGCGGGAATCAAGTACTTC.

The gene calls are TRBV25-1 and TRBJ1-2; tentatively, D is TRBD1 (5 bases). V was trimmed by 6 bases and J by 4 bases, leaving 12 bases between them. The CDR3 length is 13 residues. Germline lookup yields CDR1 MGHDK and CDR2 SYGVNS. The CDR3 is CASSLDTRYGYTF. For the CDR3, the DNA is TGTGCCAGCAGCCTGGACACCCGCTATGGCTACACCTTC.

The chain couples TRBV19 to TRBJ2-5; no firm D call. Germline V CDR1 and CDR2: LNHDA, SQIVND (reference sequence). Trimming removed 0 bases from V and 5 bases from J, with 7 bases in between. The CDR3 spans 13 residues. The CDR3 here is CASSIDVQETQYF. The CDR3 DNA is TGTGCCAGTAGTATAGATGTCCAGGAGACCCAGTACTTC. The full variable domain, with the rest looked up from reference TRBV19 and TRBJ2-5, is DGGITQSPKYLFRKEGQNVTLSCEQNLNHDAMYWYRQDPGQGLRLIYYSQIVNDFQKGDIAEGYSVSREKKESFPLTVTSAQKNPTAFYLCASSIDVQETQYFGPGTRLLVL.

The chain's CDR3 is CASSLRGWNQPQHF. The CDR3, as DNA: TGTGCCAGCAGTCTCAGGGGCTGGAATCAGCCCCAGCATTTT. The rearrangement uses TRBV27 and TRBJ1-5; TRBD1 might be the D (6 bases). Germline V gives CDR1 MNHEY, CDR2 SMNVEV (reference sequence). V dropped 5 bases and J dropped 4 bases, with 12 bases sitting between them. This CDR3 is built from 14 residues.

This chain connects TRBV10-3 to TRBJ2-4; D remains unclear. Germline values: CDR1 ENHRY, CDR2 SYGVKD. Trimming removed 0 bases at V and 1 base at J, with 7 bases between. This CDR3 comprises 15 residues. The CDR3 loop reads CAISESILAKNIQYF. The CDR3 DNA reads TGTGCCATCAGTGAGTCGATTCTCGCCAAAAACATTCAGTACTTC.

This rearrangement joins TRBV4-3 to TRBJ1-2; D unclear. The V end lost 2 bases, the J end lost 5 bases, and 18 bases lay between the germline ends. Germline CDR1 reads LGHNA; CDR2 reads YSLEER. The CDR3 consists of 16 residues. The CDR3 here is CASSQQAAPEKYGYTF. The CDR3 nucleotides read TGCGCCAGCAGCCAACAGGCTGCACCCGAGAAATATGGCTACACCTTC.

The chain has TRBV7-8 and TRBJ2-3; D gene unclear. The CDR3 runs to 13 residues. The germline V gene encodes CDR1 SGHVS and CDR2 FQNEAQ. The ends were cut back, 2 bases at V and 5 bases at J, with 8 bases in the middle. CDR3 in amino acids: CASSLSLRDTQYF. The CDR3 DNA follows: TGTGCCAGCAGCTTATCCCTGCGAGATACGCAGTATTTT.

The chain carries TRBV7-2 and TRBJ1-2; 7 nucleotides match TRBD1. Losses at the gene ends were 7 bases for V and 8 bases for J; bases not matched to a gene: 13. This CDR3 comprises 14 residues. Germline V gene lookup returns CDR1 SGHTA and CDR2 FQGNSA. CDR3 in DNA: TGTGCCAGCACCAGACCCGAGGGGGCAGGCGGCTACACCTTC. Protein: CASTRPEGAGGYTF.

The genes are TRBV15 and TRBJ2-7; D remains ambiguous. In germline, CDR1 is LNHNV, CDR2 YYDKDF (reference sequence). Trimming took 1 base from V and 0 from J, leaving 4 bases between them. CDR3 size: 13 residues. The CDR3 loop reads CATSRGYSYEQYF. DNA for the CDR3: TGTGCCACCAGCAGAGGCTACTCCTACGAGCAGTACTTC.

The chain is built from TRBV27 and TRBJ1-4; TRBD1 is a possible D gene (6 bases). Germline lookup yields CDR1 MNHEY and CDR2 SMNVEV (reference sequence). Trimming stripped 8 bases from V and 2 bases from J, with 15 bases between. This CDR3 contains 15 residues. CDR3 DNA sequence: TGTGCCAGCTCTTTGGGGGGGGGCACTAATGAAAAACTGTTTTTT. This sequence encodes CASSLGGGTNEKLFF.

This clone appeared a single time. The rearrangement uses TRBV7-6 and TRBJ1-1; D remains unclear. The V end lost 1 base, the J end lost 8 bases, and 11 bases lay between the germline ends. The CDR3 is 13 amino acids. CDR1 is SGHVS, CDR2 FNYEAQ, per germline. CDR3 residues: CASSLGTVTEAFF. As DNA, the CDR3 is TGTGCCAGCAGCTTAGGAACAGTGACGGAAGCTTTCTTT.

CDR3 DNA sequence: TGTGCCAGCAGCTTTGTCCAATCTGGGGCCAACGTCCTGACTTTC. Translating it yields CASSFVQSGANVLTF. The chain combines TRBV7-2 with TRBJ2-6; D call uncertain. CDR1 SGHTA and CDR2 FQGNSA come from the germline V gene. Deletions cut 3 bases from V and 1 base from J, with 7 bases between. This CDR3 is built from 15 residues.

The chain recombines TRBV14 with TRBJ2-7; 14 bases fit TRBD2. The CDR3 runs 14 residues. V gave up 4 bases and J gave up 11 bases; unmatched junction bases: 7. The germline CDR1 and CDR2 sequences are SGHDN and FVKESK. CDR3 DNA sequence: TGTGCCAGCAGCCTGGGACTAGCGGGGGCTAGGAAGTACTTC. This sequence encodes CASSLGLAGARKYF.

This clone has a single count. V gene TRBV21-1 combines with J gene TRBJ2-1; whether TRBD1, the table's D call, matches the DNA was not checked. TRBV21-1 is labeled a pseudogene. This CDR3 region has 12 residues. CDR3 residues: CASNGTENEQFF. CDR3 nucleotide sequence: TGTGCCAGCAACGGGACAGAAAATGAGCAGTTCTTC.

This clone was detected a few times. V usage is TRBV18 and J usage is TRBJ2-3; D gene uncertain. Germline CDR1 KGHSH, CDR2 LQKENI. V lost 5 bases and J lost 2, with 5 bases in between. The CDR3 has 12 residues. CDR3 coding DNA: TGTGCCAGCTCAACGTACACAGATACGCAGTATTTT. Protein product: CASSTYTDTQYF.

This chain joins TRBV7-8 and TRBJ2-5, with D tentatively TRBD1 (6 bases). Per germline, CDR1 SGHVS and CDR2 FQNEAQ. The V and J ends lost 1 base and 5 bases respectively, with 11 bases between them. This CDR3 is built from 14 residues. The DNA for the CDR3 is TGTGCCAGCAGCTTAGGCCAGGGGATGGAGACCCAGTACTTC. Residues: CASSLGQGMETQYF.